This TCR beta chain is from a study of blood T cells in healthy people across ages. Trimming cost V 3 bases and J 3 bases; bases outside gene matches: 8. The CDR3 spans 15 residues. Germline CDR1 reads DFQATT; CDR2 reads SNEGSKA (reference sequence). Only one count was recorded for this clonotype. The antigen is unknown. General study results and limits: In these data, TCR beta diversity tracked strongly with naive T cell percentage.

With a J-beta primer mix and a sample-barcoded 5' primer, a second PCR ran about 7 to 12 cycles. TCRdb fed the 5' RACE reads into MiXCR, producing one record per CDR3 protein. The repertoire holds 550,000 to 800,000 distinct CDR3 sequences, approximately 30% seen once, with less than 20% in the top ten. V gene TRBV20-1 combines with J gene TRBJ2-1, with 7 bases fitting TRBD1. This sequence originates from a woman older than 75 in good health. Source material: blood. The CDR3 sequence: CSASTNRDSYNEQFF. In nucleotides, the CDR3 is TGCAGTGCTAGTACAAACCGGGACAGCTACAATGAGCAGTTCTTC.